One sample yielded the 28 T cell receptor beta chains listed below, sequenced in a study of cytomegalovirus exposure and HLA in healthy donors (dated by TCRdb to 2016 to 2017). Library construction relied on the immunoSEQ multiplex PCR assay. A mixture of 60 forward primers for TCR Vbeta segments and 13 reverse primers for TCR Jbeta segments was used in the multiplex PCR. TCRdb retrieved this table from immuneACCESS and kept in-frame rearrangements only. Not all clones are present; in checked studies, unresolved V genes account for under half, and no reason is known for the remainder. The sample profile shows about 260,000 clones; roughly four fifths of them were found once. Of the sample, 1.5% to 2.5% falls within the top ten clones. Sequencing used PBMCs. Every receptor here comes from a woman aged 40 to 50 in good health and CMV-seropositive.

The table lists this clone with a few counts. V gene TRBV27 combines with J gene TRBJ2-3; tentatively, D is TRBD1 (7 bases). CDR1 MNHEY and CDR2 SMNVEV come from the germline V gene (reference sequence). V was trimmed by 11 bases and J by 6 bases, leaving 9 bases between them. CDR3 size: 10 residues. CDR3 bases: TGTGCCGCAGGGGGGGATACGCAGTATTTT. Translating it yields CAAGGDTQYF.

The chain combines TRBV6-6 with TRBJ2-1; 10 bases map to TRBD2. The junction had 6 bases not matched to a gene; V was cut back by 2 bases and J by 5 bases. Germline-derived CDR1 and CDR2 are MNHNY and SVGAGI (reference sequence). The CDR3 extends over 16 amino acids. CDR3 sequence (DNA): TGTGCCAGCAGTTACCGCGGGACTAGCGCAAACAATGAGCAGTTCTTC. Amino acid sequence: CASSYRGTSANNEQFF.

This chain connects TRBV2 to TRBJ2-1, with D maybe TRBD1 (6 bases). From germline, CDR1 is SNHLY and CDR2 FYNNEI. The CDR3 covers 14 residues. Trimming shortened V by 4 bases and J by 10 bases, and 17 bases separated the two germline ends. Here the CDR3 reads CASSGGTTNLEQFF. The CDR3 bases are TGTGCCAGCAGTGGAGGGACAACCAATCTGGAGCAGTTCTTC.

In the case of this clone: An end of the junction differs from the germline gene, which may be a read error. This chain uses TRBV28 with TRBJ2-5, with 8 bases aligning to TRBD2. CDR3 length: 14 amino acids. Germline assignment: CDR1 MDHEN and CDR2 SYDVKM. CDR3 sequence: CASSSGGRQGTQYF. CDR3 nucleotide sequence: TGTGCCAGCAGTTCGGGCGGGAGGCAAGGGACCCAGTACTTC.

V usage is TRBV19 and J usage is TRBJ2-3; 14 bases match TRBD2. CDR3 length: 14 amino acids. V gave up 3 bases and J gave up 9 bases; unmatched junction bases: 2. Germline V gene sequence: CDR1 LNHDA, CDR2 SQIVND (reference sequence). This CDR3 reads CASSMGLAGDTQYF. Written as DNA, the CDR3 is TGTGCCAGTAGTATGGGACTAGCGGGAGACACGCAGTATTTT.

CDR3 region: CSAETGVTDTQYF. The DNA of the CDR3 is TGCAGCGCAGAGACAGGGGTAACAGATACGCAGTATTTT. The chain employs TRBV29-1 and TRBJ2-3; 8 nucleotides line up with TRBD1. V was pared by 7 bases and J by 3 bases, with 6 bases of the junction left unmatched. The CDR3 extends over 13 amino acids. Germline CDR1 and CDR2: SQVTM and ANQGSEA.

The chain combines TRBV10-3 with TRBJ1-2; no reliable D call. CDR3 length: 15 residues. Trimming pared 0 bases from V and 4 bases from J, leaving 12 bases between. Germline V gene data show CDR1 as ENHRY and CDR2 as SYGVKD. CDR3 DNA: TGTGCCATCAGTGAGTCGCTTATAGAGGTCTATGGCTACACCTTC. This encodes CAISESLIEVYGYTF.

This chain uses TRBV4-3 with TRBJ2-2, with D possibly TRBD1 on 6 matching bases. CDR3 size: 16 residues. CDR1 LGHNA and CDR2 YSLEER come from the germline V gene. Trimming shortened V by 0 bases and J by 1 base, and 9 bases separated the two germline ends. The CDR3: CASSQDQGRNTGELFF. The CDR3, as DNA: TGCGCCAGCAGCCAAGATCAGGGGCGGAACACCGGGGAGCTGTTTTTT.

V gene TRBV5-1 combines with J gene TRBJ1-5; TRBD1 matches at 8 bases. Germline CDR1 and CDR2: SGHRS and YFSETQ. J was trimmed by 7 bases and V by 4 bases; bases with no gene match: 10. The CDR3 extends over 15 amino acids. CDR3 sequence: CASSPEPGGGQPQHF. CDR3 in DNA: TGCGCCAGCAGCCCGGAGCCAGGGGGCGGGCAGCCCCAGCATTTT.

The V and J genes are TRBV5-1 and TRBJ2-3, with 7 bases fitting TRBD1. Germline V gives CDR1 SGHRS, CDR2 YFSETQ. V trimming: 3 bases; J trimming: 0 bases; junction bases outside the gene matches: 4. CDR3 length: 15 residues. CDR3 coding DNA: TGCGCCAGCAGCTCACAGGGGTCTAGCACAGATACGCAGTATTTT. Translation gives CASSSQGSSTDTQYF.

V usage is TRBV9 and J usage is TRBJ1-1, with TRBD1 as a possible D gene (6 bases). V was cut by 3 bases and J by 4 bases, with 13 bases left in between. From germline, CDR1 is SGDLS and CDR2 YYNGEE. This CDR3 contains 14 residues. The CDR3 sequence is CASSAPDRSTEAFF. In DNA, the CDR3 is TGTGCCAGCAGCGCGCCGGACAGATCCACTGAAGCTTTCTTT. Using reference TRBV9 and TRBJ1-1 for the parts outside the CDR3, the full variable domain is DSGVTQTPKHLITATGQRVTLRCSPRSGDLSVYWYQQSLDQGLQFLIQYYNGEERAKGNILERFSAQQFPDLHSELNLSSLELGDSALYFCASSAPDRSTEAFFGQGTRLTVV.

CDR3 loop: CASSLAVVDYGYTF. CDR3 coding DNA: TGTGCCAGCAGCTTGGCCGTCGTAGACTATGGCTACACCTTC. The rearrangement uses TRBV5-5 and TRBJ1-2; D call uncertain. The length of the CDR3 is 14 residues. Germline CDR1 and CDR2: SGHKS and YYEKEE (reference sequence). Trimming removed 0 bases at V and 3 bases at J, with 9 bases between.

This chain uses TRBV7-9 with TRBJ2-1; unclear D gene. Germline loops: CDR1 SEHNR, CDR2 FQNEAQ (reference sequence). The V end was cut by 1 base, the J end by 4 bases, with 8 bases between. This CDR3 has 14 amino acids. For the CDR3, the DNA is TGTGCCAGCAGCTTAGAACAGATGTACAATGAGCAGTTCTTC. It codes for CASSLEQMYNEQFF.

This clone was counted once. V usage is TRBV5-1 and J usage is TRBJ2-7; weak D call: TRBD2 (6 bases). Trimming pared 0 bases from V and 7 bases from J, leaving 17 bases between. The germline gives CDR1 SGHRS, CDR2 YFSETQ. This CDR3 is 15 amino acids long. The CDR3 DNA reads TGCGCCAGCAGCTTGGCGGGTTCGGGGGAGAGGGAGCAGTACTTC. It codes for CASSLAGSGEREQYF.

The chain employs TRBV30 and TRBJ2-3; maybe TRBD1 (5 bases). The CDR3 loop spans 15 amino acids. Trimming stripped 1 base from V and 11 bases from J, with 22 bases between. Germline CDR1 is GTSNPN and CDR2 is SVGIG (reference sequence). In DNA form, the CDR3 reads TGTGCCTGGAGTGGTCCAGGGAATACAGGAACGGTGCAGTATTTT. This encodes CAWSGPGNTGTVQYF.

The V call is TRBV18, the J call TRBJ2-7; D gene unclear. The V gene lost 2 bases and the J gene lost 6 bases, with 8 bases spanning the gap. Germline CDR1 and CDR2: KGHSH and LQKENI. The CDR3 loop spans 12 amino acids. The CDR3 spells CASSPGLGEQYF. The DNA of the CDR3 is TGTGCCAGCTCACCAGGGCTTGGCGAGCAGTACTTC. Combining the CDR3 with reference TRBV18 and TRBJ2-7 gives the whole variable domain NAGVMQNPRHLVRRRGQEARLRCSPMKGHSHVYWYRQLPEEGLKFMVYLQKENIIDESGMPKERFSAEFPKEGPSILRIQQVVRGDSAAYFCASSPGLGEQYFGPGTRLTVT.

CDR3: CASSPPDRSYNEQFF. The CDR3 DNA follows: TGTGCCAGCAGTCCCCCAGACAGGTCATACAATGAGCAGTTCTTC. V and J are TRBV27 and TRBJ2-1, with TRBD1 as a possible D gene (6 bases). The CDR3 is 15 amino acids. Per the germline V gene, CDR1 is MNHEY and CDR2 is SMNVEV (reference sequence). V was shortened by 5 bases and J by 4 bases, with 15 bases between the two germline ends.

The DNA of the CDR3 is TGTGCCAGCAGTTTCCAACCCAGCGGGAGTCTGGACGAGCAGTACTTC. Its translation: CASSFQPSGSLDEQYF. The chain carries TRBV28 and TRBJ2-7; 8 nucleotides align to TRBD2. The CDR3 runs 16 residues. Germline CDR1 is MDHEN and CDR2 is SYDVKM. Unmatched junction bases numbered 12, after V lost 3 bases and J lost 5 bases.

The rearrangement links TRBV6-6 to TRBJ2-1; 12 bases fit TRBD2. CDR1 is MNHNY, CDR2 SVGAGI, per germline (reference sequence). The CDR3 covers 14 residues. The trim removed 2 bases at V and 7 bases at J, leaving 0 bases unmatched. The CDR3 here is CASSYTSGGNEQFF. In DNA, the CDR3 is TGTGCCAGCAGTTACACTAGCGGGGGGAATGAGCAGTTCTTC.

The rearrangement uses TRBV28 and TRBJ2-7, with 11 bases identical to TRBD1. Trimming at V came to 2 bases and at J to 4 bases, leaving 4 bases not matched to a gene. Germline lookup yields CDR1 MDHEN and CDR2 SYDVKM. The CDR3 has 15 amino acids. CDR3 sequence: CASSLLGTGGYEQYF. The CDR3 bases are TGTGCCAGCAGTTTACTGGGGACAGGGGGTTACGAGCAGTACTTC.

The V call is TRBV19, the J call TRBJ2-3, with 8 bases fitting TRBD2. V shed 8 bases, J shed 5 bases, and the junction held 12 bases outside the gene matches. Germline-derived CDR1 and CDR2 are LNHDA and SQIVND (reference sequence). The CDR3 is made up of 15 amino acids. CDR3 bases: TGTGCCAGTTCACGAGAACCCCGGGAGGGAGATACGCAGTATTTT. This encodes CASSREPREGDTQYF.

In regard to this clone: One end of the junction is discordant with germline, which a read error may explain. The rearrangement joins TRBV7-9 to TRBJ1-1; D is possibly TRBD1 (6 bases). CDR1 SEHNR and CDR2 FQNEAQ come from the germline V gene (reference sequence). The CDR3 has 11 amino acids. DNA for the CDR3: TGTGCCAGCAGCGAGGGATCAGGGGTCCTCTTT. Its translation is CASSEGSGVLF.

This clone is a singleton in its sample. The chain has TRBV7-2 and TRBJ1-1; D is unresolved. Germline lookup yields CDR1 SGHTA and CDR2 FQGNSA. The CDR3 has 13 residues. Trimming shortened V by 0 bases and J by 9 bases, and 11 bases separated the two germline ends. The CDR3 DNA reads as TGTGCCAGCAGCTTAGCCCAAGAGGGAAAAGCTTTCTTT. Translation gives CASSLAQEGKAFF.

This sequence joins TRBV2 and TRBJ1-5; 8 nucleotides line up with TRBD1. The length of the CDR3 is 16 residues. Trimming cost V 1 base and J 7 bases; bases outside gene matches: 9. CDR1 is SNHLY and CDR2 is FYNNEI in the germline V gene. The CDR3 loop reads CASSEVGGQGTQPQHF. As DNA, the CDR3 is TGTGCCAGCAGTGAAGTAGGAGGACAGGGAACCCAGCCCCAGCATTTT.

The V gene is TRBV6-5, the J gene TRBJ2-3; D gene unclear. Trimming shortened V by 1 base and J by 0 bases, and 8 bases separated the two germline ends. Germline values: CDR1 MNHEY, CDR2 SVGAGI. The CDR3 consists of 15 residues. In DNA, the CDR3 is TGTGCCAGCAGTTACTTGAGTAGCAGCACAGATACGCAGTATTTT. Protein sequence: CASSYLSSSTDTQYF.

J is TRBJ2-1 and V is TRBV5-4, with D possibly TRBD2 on 6 matching bases. Per the germline V gene, CDR1 is SGHNT and CDR2 is YYREEE (reference sequence). The CDR3 runs to 15 residues. Trimming took off 1 base at V and 8 bases at J, with 16 bases between the two ends. The CDR3 loop is CASSLNVGSRDEQFF. The CDR3 coding sequence is TGTGCCAGCAGCTTGAATGTCGGGAGTCGGGATGAGCAGTTCTTC. Using reference TRBV5-4 and TRBJ2-1 for the parts outside the CDR3, the full variable domain is ETGVTQSPTHLIKTRGQQVTLRCSSQSGHNTVSWYQQALGQGPQFIFQYYREEENGRGNFPPRFSGLQFPNYSSELNVNALELDDSALYLCASSLNVGSRDEQFFGPGTRLTVL.

This rearrangement joins TRBV11-2 to TRBJ2-2, with a tentative D call TRBD2 (6 bases). The germline V gene encodes CDR1 SGHAT and CDR2 FQNNGV. The CDR3 consists of 17 residues. V was pared by 3 bases and J by 0 bases, with 14 bases between. CDR3 bases: TGTGCCAGCAGCTTTGGGGGACTTCTTTCGAACACCGGGGAGCTGTTTTTT. Its protein is CASSFGGLLSNTGELFF.

This clone was observed a handful of times. This chain's CDR3 is CASTGVSQYF. CDR3 bases: TGTGCCAGCACCGGGGTTTCCCAATACTTC. This chain joins TRBV28 and TRBJ2-7; tentative D call: TRBD2 (5 bases). The V and J ends lost 7 bases and 13 bases respectively, with 14 bases between them. The V gene's germline CDR1 is MDHEN and CDR2 SYDVKM. This CDR3 is 10 amino acids long.